This T cell receptor beta chain was obtained from a study of Ad26.COV2.S vaccination and SARS-CoV-2 variants. The treatment is: roughly 19 received Ad26.COV2.S at low or high dose, single or two shots; roughly 5 received placebo; per-sample allocation not given. Day 63 after the first injection of vaccine or placebo was the sampling time. Vaccine was an Ad26 vector expressing Wuhan-strain SARS-CoV-2 spike. Sequencing was performed with immunoSEQ multiplex PCR; in TCRdb, only in-frame clones are kept and a portion is missing. The table shows more than 300,000 clones, with around 88% occurring only once. This clone has more than one count but fewer than ten. Its antigen is not identified. The V and J ends lost 2 bases and 3 bases respectively, with 1 base between them. CDR3 size: 11 residues. The germline gives CDR1 ENHRY, CDR2 SYGVKD. Study-wide points: Those who received the vaccine showed greater spike-specific TCR breadth than those given placebo.

Sample: peripheral blood, taken in a trial of Ad26.COV2.S vaccine versus placebo. The chain combines TRBV10-3 with TRBJ1-1, with D hard to call. The sequence was obtained from a person between 18 and 60 years old who received the Ad26.COV2.S COVID-19 vaccine or a placebo. The CDR3 loop reads CAISEDTEAFF. DNA of the CDR3: TGTGCCATCAGTGAGGACACTGAAGCTTTCTTT.